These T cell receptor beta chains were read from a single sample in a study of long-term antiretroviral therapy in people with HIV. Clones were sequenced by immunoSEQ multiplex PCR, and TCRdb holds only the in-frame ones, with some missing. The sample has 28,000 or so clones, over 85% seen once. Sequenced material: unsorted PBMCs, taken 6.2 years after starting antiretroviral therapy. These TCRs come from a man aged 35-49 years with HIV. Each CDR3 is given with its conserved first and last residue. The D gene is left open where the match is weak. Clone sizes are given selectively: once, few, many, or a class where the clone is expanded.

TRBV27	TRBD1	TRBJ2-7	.	CASSSLDRAYEQYF	TGTGCCAGCAGTTCCCTGGACAGGGCCTACGAGCAGTACTTC
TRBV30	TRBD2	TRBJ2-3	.	CAWNSVAGVADTQYF	TGTGCCTGGAACTCGGTTGCGGGAGTGGCAGATACGCAGTATTTT
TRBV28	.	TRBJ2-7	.	CASSIPRPPTYEQYF	TGTGCCAGCAGTATCCCGAGGCCGCCGACCTACGAGCAGTACTTC
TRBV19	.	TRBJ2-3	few	CASSKGGGYTDTQYF	TGTGCCAGTAGTAAGGGGGGGGGTTACACAGATACGCAGTATTTT
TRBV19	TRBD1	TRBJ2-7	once	CASSPTGANSYEQYF	TGTGCCAGTAGTCCGACAGGGGCAAACTCCTACGAGCAGTACTTC
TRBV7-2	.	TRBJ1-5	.	CASSPRDGAGNQPQHF	TGTGCCAGCAGCCCGAGGGATGGGGCAGGCAATCAGCCCCAGCATTTT
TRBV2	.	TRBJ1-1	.	CASSAGLENTEAFF	TGTGCCAGCAGTGCGGGGTTGGAGAACACTGAAGCTTTCTTT
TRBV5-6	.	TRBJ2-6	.	CASRRTVSGPGANVLTF	TGTGCCAGCAGGCGGACCGTATCTGGGCCAGGGGCCAACGTCCTGACTTTC
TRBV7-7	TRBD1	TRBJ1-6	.	CASSLDRDRGFRYNSPLHF	TGTGCCAGCAGCTTAGACCGAGACAGGGGCTTTCGTTATAATTCACCCCTCCACTTT
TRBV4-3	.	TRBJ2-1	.	CASSQVHLGPDVGEQFF	TGCGCCAGCAGCCAAGTCCATTTGGGCCCAGATGTCGGCGAGCAGTTCTTC
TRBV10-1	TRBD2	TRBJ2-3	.	CASSDKLAGGLSTDTQYF	TGCGCCAGCAGTGACAAACTAGCGGGAGGACTAAGCACAGATACGCAGTATTTT
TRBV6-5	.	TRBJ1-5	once	CASSSTAPYSNQPQHF	TGTGCCAGCAGTTCTACAGCGCCCTATAGCAATCAGCCCCAGCATTTT
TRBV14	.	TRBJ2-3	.	CASSQFTTDTQYF	TGTGCCAGCAGCCAGTTCACCACAGATACGCAGTATTTT
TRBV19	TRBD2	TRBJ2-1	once	CASSPLAGAALGEQFF	TGTGCCAGTAGTCCTCTAGCGGGGGCCGCGCTAGGTGAGCAGTTCTTC
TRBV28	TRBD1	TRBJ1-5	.	CASSGDRDFHQPQHF	TGTGCCAGCAGTGGAGACAGGGATTTCCATCAGCCCCAGCATTTT
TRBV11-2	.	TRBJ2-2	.	CASSSMITGELFF	TGTGCCAGCAGCTCGATGATAACCGGGGAGCTGTTTTTT
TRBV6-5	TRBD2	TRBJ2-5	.	CASSFGTRGRTQYF	TGTGCCAGCAGTTTTGGGACTAGAGGAAGGACCCAGTACTTC
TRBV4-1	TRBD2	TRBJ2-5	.	CASSPPTGLAGKETQYF	TGCGCCAGCAGCCCCCCCACCGGCCTAGCGGGCAAAGAGACCCAGTACTTC
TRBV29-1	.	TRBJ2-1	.	CSVKDNEQFF	TGCAGCGTTAAAGACAATGAGCAGTTCTTC
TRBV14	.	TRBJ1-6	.	CASSQSSYNSPLHF	TGTGCCAGCAGCCAGAGCTCCTATAATTCACCCCTCCACTTT
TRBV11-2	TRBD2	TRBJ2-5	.	CASSSGLAVETQYF	TGTGCCAGCAGCTCTGGACTAGCGGTAGAGACCCAGTACTTC
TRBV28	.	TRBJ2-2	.	CASSPRRGRTGELFF	TGTGCCAGCAGTCCGCGGAGGGGTAGGACCGGGGAGCTGTTTTTT
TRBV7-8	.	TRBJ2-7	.	CASSWTATGFYEQYF	TGTGCCAGCAGCTGGACTGCCACGGGATTCTACGAGCAGTACTTC
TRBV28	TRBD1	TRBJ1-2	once	CASSVTGVRLVAF	TGTGCCAGCAGCGTAACAGGGGTAAGACTCGTGGCCTTC
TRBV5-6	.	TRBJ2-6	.	CASSLEQTPGANVLTF	TGTGCCAGCAGCTTGGAACAAACTCCTGGGGCCAACGTCCTGACTTTC
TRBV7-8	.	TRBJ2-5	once	CASRRRGEETQYF	TGTGCCAGCAGGAGGCGGGGAGAAGAGACCCAGTACTTC
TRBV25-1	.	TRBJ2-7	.	CASTGIASYEQYF	TGTGCCAGCACTGGAATCGCCTCCTACGAGCAGTACTTC
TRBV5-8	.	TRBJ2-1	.	CASSAGAYNEQFF	TGTGCCAGCAGCGCCGGGGCTTACAATGAGCAGTTCTTC
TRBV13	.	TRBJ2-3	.	CASLRQVAGGTDTQYF	TGTGCCAGCTTGCGACAAGTAGCTGGTGGGACAGATACGCAGTATTTT
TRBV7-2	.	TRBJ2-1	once	CASSLGGDEQFF	TGTGCCAGCAGCTTAGGCGGGGATGAGCAGTTCTTC
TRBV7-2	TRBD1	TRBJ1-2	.	CASNPMGQHSGYTF	TGTGCCAGCAACCCGATGGGACAGCATAGTGGCTACACCTTC
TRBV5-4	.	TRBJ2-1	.	CASSFDVGYNEQFF	TGTGCCAGCAGCTTCGATGTCGGATACAATGAGCAGTTCTTC
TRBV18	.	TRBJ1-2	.	CASSPSWGAGNYGYTF	TGTGCCAGCTCACCAAGTTGGGGGGCCGGCAACTATGGCTACACCTTC
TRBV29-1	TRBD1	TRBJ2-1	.	CSVTQGQGSGNEQFF	TGCAGCGTTACCCAAGGACAGGGGTCGGGCAATGAGCAGTTCTTC
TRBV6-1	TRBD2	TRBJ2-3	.	CASSAPPGNAGASTDTQYF	TGTGCCAGCAGTGCGCCACCAGGGAATGCGGGAGCTAGCACAGATACGCAGTATTTT
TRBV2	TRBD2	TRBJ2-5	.	CASSQGLAGGETQYF	TGTGCCAGCAGTCAAGGACTAGCGGGGGGGGAGACCCAGTACTTC
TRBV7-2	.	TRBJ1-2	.	CASSSVYSHYGYTF	TGTGCCAGCAGCTCAGTGTACAGTCACTATGGCTACACCTTC
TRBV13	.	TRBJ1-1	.	CASSPRGFEAFF	TGTGCCAGCAGCCCCCGAGGCTTTGAAGCTTTCTTT
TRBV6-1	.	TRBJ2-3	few	CASSEAGPTQYF	TGTGCCAGCAGTGAAGCGGGGCCAACGCAGTATTTT
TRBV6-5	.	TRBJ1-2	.	CASSYSTGGDYGYTF	TGTGCCAGCAGTTACTCGACGGGAGGGGACTATGGCTACACCTTC
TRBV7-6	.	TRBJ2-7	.	CASSSRAVSYEQYF	TGTGCCAGCAGCTCCAGGGCGGTGAGCTACGAGCAGTACTTC